Sequencing of this T cell receptor beta chain was carried out in a study of graft-versus-host responses after intestinal transplantation. The wider study: Each recipient received a multivisceral, liver-intestinal, or isolated intestinal graft. Study-level findings and limits: Allografts of one patient group, those with graft-donor T cell macrochimerism, had high graft-versus-host to host-versus-graft clonal ratios. Declining HvG levels early post-transplant were linked to peak circulating GvH clone levels.

CDR1 and CDR2 from the germline V gene are MNHEY and SMNVEV (reference sequence). Trimming removed 8 bases from V and 0 bases from J; junction bases left unmatched: 14. The CDR3 sequence is 18 residues long. Here immunoSEQ multiplex PCR was the method, and the copy in TCRdb shows in-frame clones only, minus some. The sample has around 100,000 clones, less than 90% seen once. Points on this clone: Its antigen remains unknown.

Sequenced material: unstimulated CD4+ T cells sorted from spleen or lymph node cells, taken before transplant. This clonotype was obtained from a human donor who was the organ donor for an intestinal transplant. V gene TRBV27 combines with J gene TRBJ2-7, with 12 bases fitting TRBD2. Written as DNA, the CDR3 is TGTGCCAGCGGAGCACTAGCGGGGGGTTCTTATAGCTCCTACGAGCAGTACTTC. It yields the protein CASGALAGGSYSSYEQYF.